Only a few counts were recorded for the clone carrying this TCR beta chain. This entry is derived from a study of response to subunit inactivated influenza vaccine. This CDR3 contains 15 residues. The germline V and J ends were trimmed by 0 bases and 0 bases, with 4 bases remaining between them. Germline V CDR1 and CDR2: SGDLS, YYNGEE. Via MiXCR, TCRdb re-called the RT-PCR reads, giving one row per CDR3 protein. The sample gives roughly 620,000 distinct CDR3 sequences, roughly 10% of which show up once; 11% is in the top ten. The same data also went into a second study, on T cells expressing NK-cell markers. That paper states: 5'RACE template switching with UMIs generated TCR beta cDNA. Each TCR beta repertoire originated in sorted T cells that were CD3+CD56+NKG2C+, CD3+CD56+NKG2C- or CD3+CD56-NKG2C+.

The TCR sequence derives from a man aged 45-65 years who received an inactivated influenza vaccine. Sample: PBMCs from blood, taken on the day of vaccination. The rearrangement uses TRBV9 and TRBJ1-6; D is undetermined. The CDR3 coding sequence is TGTGCCAGCAGCGTAGATTTCTCCTATAATTCACCCCTCCACTTT. Protein product: CASSVDFSYNSPLHF. The whole variable domain, filled in from reference TRBV9 and TRBJ1-6, reads DSGVTQTPKHLITATGQRVTLRCSPRSGDLSVYWYQQSLDQGLQFLIQYYNGEERAKGNILERFSAQQFPDLHSELNLSSLELGDSALYFCASSVDFSYNSPLHFGNGTRLTVT.